This passage covers 26 T cell receptor beta chains from one sample sequenced in a study of cytomegalovirus exposure and HLA in healthy donors. Primers included in the PCR were 60 Vbeta and 13 Jbeta primers. Some clones are missing from TCRdb's copy, which holds only in-frame ones; the method was immunoSEQ multiplex PCR. Of roughly 160,000 clones in the sample, 70% to 80% were seen once. The sequenced material came from PBMCs. These TCRs come from a man aged 25 to 40 in good health and CMV-seronegative.

The V call is TRBV11-2, the J call TRBJ1-5, with D unclear. Germline V gene data show CDR1 as SGHAT and CDR2 as FQNNGV. Trimming stripped 0 bases from V and 2 bases from J, with 11 bases between. The CDR3 is 16 amino acids. CDR3 nucleotide sequence: TGTGCCAGCAGCTTAGATATCGGGGATCGCAATCAGCCCCAGCATTTT. Translated, it gives CASSLDIGDRNQPQHF. Using reference TRBV11-2 and TRBJ1-5 for the parts outside the CDR3, the full variable domain is EAGVAQSPRYKIIEKRQSVAFWCNPISGHATLYWYQQILGQGPKLLIQFQNNGVVDDSQLPKDRFSAERLKGVDSTLKIQPAKLEDSAVYLCASSLDIGDRNQPQHFGDGTRLSIL.

The chain links TRBV18 to TRBJ2-7; the match to TRBD1 covers 9 bases. The CDR3 runs to 13 residues. Germline V gene sequence: CDR1 KGHSH, CDR2 LQKENI. The V gene end was trimmed by 2 bases and the J gene end by 5 bases; junction bases not matched to a gene: 1. CDR3 in DNA: TGTGCCAGCTCACCATGGGACAGGGACGAGCAGTACTTC. This translates into CASSPWDRDEQYF.

V is TRBV6-5 and J is TRBJ1-1; D is undetermined. V was shortened by 0 bases and J by 4 bases, with 12 bases between the two germline ends. This CDR3 is built from 15 residues. The V gene's germline CDR1 is MNHEY and CDR2 SVGAGI. CDR3 bases: TGTGCCAGCAGTTACTCGTCCGGGGAGGGCACTGAAGCTTTCTTT. Protein sequence: CASSYSSGEGTEAFF.

The gene calls are TRBV11-2 and TRBJ1-2; TRBD1 matches at 10 bases. The germline CDR1 and CDR2 sequences are SGHAT and FQNNGV. V lost 1 base, J lost 4 bases, and 3 bases stayed unmatched. This CDR3 is 15 amino acids long. CDR3 residues: CASSLGTGGFYGYTF. The CDR3 region has the DNA TGTGCCAGCAGCTTAGGGACAGGGGGTTTCTATGGCTACACCTTC.

The rearrangement links TRBV10-3 to TRBJ2-7; D gene ambiguous. Germline CDR1 and CDR2: ENHRY and SYGVKD. The CDR3 length is 11 residues. Trimming shortened V by 4 bases and J by 5 bases, and 6 bases separated the two germline ends. CDR3 coding DNA: TGTGCCATCAGTGCGTTCGACGAGCAGTACTTC. Translated: CAISAFDEQYF.

The chain recombines TRBV21-1 with TRBJ2-3; the tabulated D call, TRBD2, remains unverified against the DNA. TRBV21-1 is a pseudogene. This CDR3 comprises 14 residues. The CDR3 DNA reads TGTGCCAGCAGCAAAGTCCTCTACACAGATACGCAGTATTTT. Translation gives CASSKVLYTDTQYF.

The rearrangement joins TRBV27 to TRBJ1-5, with TRBD1 as a possible D gene (6 bases). There are 13 residues in the CDR3. Germline loops: CDR1 MNHEY, CDR2 SMNVEV (reference sequence). Trimming took off 0 bases at V and 9 bases at J, with 9 bases between the two ends. The CDR3 DNA sequence: TGTGCCAGCAGTTTATCGATACAGGGGCCCCAGCATTTT. The encoded protein is CASSLSIQGPQHF.

The chain has TRBV7-2 and TRBJ2-2; D gene unclear. Germline CDR1 and CDR2: SGHTA and FQGNSA. V was pared by 5 bases and J by 0 bases, with 16 bases between. The CDR3 length is 17 residues. CDR3 residues: CASSQTSMGANTGELFF. CDR3 DNA sequence: TGTGCCAGCAGCCAAACCTCGATGGGCGCGAACACCGGGGAGCTGTTTTTT.

The V and J genes are TRBV27 and TRBJ1-2; maybe TRBD1 (5 bases). Germline V gives CDR1 MNHEY, CDR2 SMNVEV (reference sequence). This CDR3 is built from 14 residues. The V end was cut by 9 bases, the J end by 1 base, with 15 bases between. For the CDR3, the DNA is TGTGCCAGTAGGAGGGACGGTCGTAACTATGGCTACACCTTC. It codes for CASRRDGRNYGYTF.

The chain recombines TRBV30 with TRBJ2-7; D remains ambiguous. Germline loops: CDR1 GTSNPN, CDR2 SVGIG (reference sequence). The CDR3 has 13 residues. Trimming removed 0 bases at V and 3 bases at J, with 9 bases between. The CDR3 DNA reads TGTGCCTGGAGTGTACTGCGTCGCTACGAGCAGTACTTC. This sequence encodes CAWSVLRRYEQYF.

The CDR3 region is CAISATGDTGELFF. The CDR3 bases are TGTGCCATCAGTGCTACGGGAGACACCGGGGAGCTGTTTTTT. The chain uses TRBV10-3 and TRBJ2-2; possibly TRBD2 for D (6 bases). CDR3 length equals 14 residues. The germline V gene encodes CDR1 ENHRY and CDR2 SYGVKD. V was trimmed by 4 bases and J by 3 bases, leaving 9 bases between them.

The V and J genes are TRBV23-1 and TRBJ2-1; 7 nucleotides agree with TRBD1. TRBV23-1 is known as an ORF, though its function is uncertain. Trimming took 3 bases from V and 0 from J; bases not matched to a gene: 8. The CDR3 runs to 17 residues. The CDR3, as DNA: TGCGCCAGCAGTCACACCACAGGGGACAGCTCCTACAATGAGCAGTTCTTC. It yields the protein CASSHTTGDSSYNEQFF.

The chain joins TRBV27 to TRBJ2-7; 9 positions agree with TRBD1. The CDR3 spans 15 residues. V shed 6 bases, J shed 3 bases, and the junction held 9 bases outside the gene matches. Germline V gene sequence: CDR1 MNHEY, CDR2 SMNVEV (reference sequence). The CDR3 is CASRLQGASLYEQYF. In DNA, the CDR3 is TGTGCCAGCAGACTACAGGGGGCGTCTCTCTACGAGCAGTACTTC.

The genes are TRBV11-3 and TRBJ2-7; TRBD1 agrees at 7 bases. This CDR3 is 13 amino acids long. V trimming: 5 bases; J trimming: 4 bases; junction bases outside the gene matches: 5. CDR1 is SGHNT, CDR2 YENEEA, per germline. CDR3 residues: CASSIGGEYEQYF. The CDR3 nucleotides read TGTGCCAGCAGCATAGGGGGCGAGTACGAGCAGTACTTC.

V usage is TRBV5-4 and J usage is TRBJ1-2; D remains ambiguous. The germline V and J ends were trimmed by 0 bases and 7 bases, with 10 bases remaining between them. Per the germline V gene, CDR1 is SGHNT and CDR2 is YYREEE (reference sequence). This CDR3 contains 13 residues. The CDR3 spells CASSLAQAGGYTF. CDR3 nucleotide sequence: TGTGCCAGCAGCTTGGCTCAGGCGGGTGGCTACACCTTC. Filled out from reference TRBV5-4 and TRBJ1-2, the complete variable domain reads ETGVTQSPTHLIKTRGQQVTLRCSSQSGHNTVSWYQQALGQGPQFIFQYYREEENGRGNFPPRFSGLQFPNYSSELNVNALELDDSALYLCASSLAQAGGYTFGSGTRLTVV.

CDR3 sequence: CASSSLSGAQHF. The CDR3 bases are TGTGCCAGCAGCTCTCTCAGCGGGGCCCAGCATTTT. This chain connects TRBV11-2 to TRBJ1-5; D gene uncertain. V dropped 4 bases and J dropped 11 bases, with 12 bases sitting between them. The CDR3 covers 12 residues. The germline V gene has CDR1 SGHAT and CDR2 FQNNGV.

The V call is TRBV5-1, the J call TRBJ2-2, with D possibly matching TRBD2 (5 bases). The CDR3 totals 15 residues. Trimming removed 0 bases at V and 4 bases at J, with 10 bases between. The V gene's germline CDR1 is SGHRS and CDR2 YFSETQ. CDR3 protein: CASSLAGKGTGELFF. DNA for the CDR3: TGCGCCAGCAGCTTGGCGGGGAAGGGCACCGGGGAGCTGTTTTTT.

In this sample, this clone turned up a few times. The V and J genes are TRBV18 and TRBJ1-5; D perhaps matches TRBD1 (5 bases). From germline, CDR1 is KGHSH and CDR2 LQKENI. The CDR3 has 15 residues. V shed 6 bases and J shed 2 bases, with 14 bases lying between them. CDR3 loop: CASSGGNDGNQPQHF. Here the CDR3 DNA reads TGTGCCAGCTCTGGGGGGAACGACGGCAATCAGCCCCAGCATTTT.

This chain links TRBV28 with TRBJ1-5, with 8 bases matching TRBD1. The CDR3 is made up of 16 amino acids. The trim removed 4 bases at V and 8 bases at J, leaving 13 bases unmatched. Germline values: CDR1 MDHEN, CDR2 SYDVKM. CDR3 in DNA: TGTGCCAGCAGTTCCTCCGGGGCTTCACAGGGGGAGCCCCAGCATTTT. It translates to CASSSSGASQGEPQHF.

This clone has just a few counts. This chain links TRBV7-2 with TRBJ2-7; 13 bases line up with TRBD2. This CDR3 comprises 16 residues. CDR1 SGHTA and CDR2 FQGNSA come from the germline V gene. Trimming took 3 bases from V and 5 from J; bases not matched to a gene: 7. CDR3 residues: CASSFRLAGGRDEQYF. The CDR3 DNA reads as TGTGCCAGCAGCTTCCGACTAGCGGGAGGCCGGGACGAGCAGTACTTC.

V is TRBV11-3 and J is TRBJ2-7, with 8 bases lining up with TRBD1. CDR3 length: 14 amino acids. CDR1 is SGHNT, CDR2 YENEEA, per germline. V dropped 4 bases and J dropped 0; count of bases not matched to a gene: 2. For the CDR3, the DNA is TGTGCCAGCAGCTCGACAGGGGTCTCCTACGAGCAGTACTTC. As protein: CASSSTGVSYEQYF.

The chain joins TRBV15 to TRBJ2-7, with a weak D call TRBD2 (6 bases). Looked up from germline, CDR1 is LNHNV and CDR2 is YYDKDF (reference sequence). Deletions cut 0 bases from V and 6 bases from J, with 18 bases between. CDR3 length: 16 residues. The CDR3 nucleotides are TGTGCCACCAGCAGAGAGGTTCCGGGGGAAGGAGGCGAGCAGTACTTC. The encoded protein is CATSREVPGEGGEQYF.

This clone was counted a single time. This chain joins TRBV28 and TRBJ1-1, with unresolved D. This CDR3 contains 13 residues. With 3 bases removed from V and 2 bases from J, the gap between germline ends came to 7 bases. The germline V gene encodes CDR1 MDHEN and CDR2 SYDVKM. The CDR3 loop is CASSFSVNTEAFF. CDR3 in DNA: TGTGCCAGCAGTTTTTCGGTAAACACTGAAGCTTTCTTT. The full variable domain, its missing parts supplied by reference TRBV28 and TRBJ1-1, is DVKVTQSSRYLVKRTGEKVFLECVQDMDHENMFWYRQDPGLGLRLIYFSYDVKMKEKGDIPEGYSVSREKKERFSLILESASTNQTSMYLCASSFSVNTEAFFGQGTRLTVV.

This clone was detected only a few times. The chain combines TRBV7-2 with TRBJ2-7; D might be TRBD2 (7 bases). The CDR3 covers 14 residues. Germline V gene lookup returns CDR1 SGHTA and CDR2 FQGNSA. Trimming pared 0 bases from V and 4 bases from J, leaving 10 bases between. The CDR3: CASSLAGGPYEQYF. The CDR3 nucleotides are TGTGCCAGCAGCTTAGCGGGGGGGCCGTACGAGCAGTACTTC.

The J gene is TRBJ2-2, the V gene TRBV5-1; 12 bases match TRBD1. The CDR3 sequence is 16 residues long. CDR1 SGHRS and CDR2 YFSETQ come from the germline V gene. The junction had 4 bases not matched to a gene; V was cut back by 2 bases and J by 5 bases. As DNA, the CDR3 is TGCGCCAGCAGCTTTTCGGGACAGGGGGCAACCGGGGAGCTGTTTTTT. This codes for CASSFSGQGATGELFF.

The chain employs TRBV9 and TRBJ2-3, with 14 bases that match TRBD2. There are 15 residues in the CDR3. Germline CDR1 is SGDLS and CDR2 is YYNGEE. V trimming: 2 bases; J trimming: 5 bases; junction bases outside the gene matches: 1. The CDR3 DNA follows: TGTGCCAGCAGCGTGGGACTAGCGGGAGTAGATACGCAGTATTTT. It specifies CASSVGLAGVDTQYF.